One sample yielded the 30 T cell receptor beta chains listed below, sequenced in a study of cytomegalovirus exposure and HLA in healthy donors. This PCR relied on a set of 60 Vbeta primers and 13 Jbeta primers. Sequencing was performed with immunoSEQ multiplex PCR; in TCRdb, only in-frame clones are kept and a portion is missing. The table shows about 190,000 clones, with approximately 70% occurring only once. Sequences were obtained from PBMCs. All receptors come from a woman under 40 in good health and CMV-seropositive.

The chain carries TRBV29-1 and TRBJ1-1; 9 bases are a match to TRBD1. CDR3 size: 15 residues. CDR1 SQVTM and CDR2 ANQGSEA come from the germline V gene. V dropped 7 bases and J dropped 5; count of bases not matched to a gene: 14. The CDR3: CSARDREGGWTEAFF. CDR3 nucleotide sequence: TGCAGCGCAAGGGACAGGGAAGGGGGATGGACTGAAGCTTTCTTT.

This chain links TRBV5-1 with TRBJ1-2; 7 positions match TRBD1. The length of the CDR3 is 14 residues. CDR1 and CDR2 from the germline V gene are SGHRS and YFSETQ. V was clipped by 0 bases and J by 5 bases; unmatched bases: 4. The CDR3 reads CASSLGRTGYGYTF. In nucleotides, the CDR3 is TGCGCCAGCAGCTTGGGACGGACAGGATATGGCTACACCTTC.

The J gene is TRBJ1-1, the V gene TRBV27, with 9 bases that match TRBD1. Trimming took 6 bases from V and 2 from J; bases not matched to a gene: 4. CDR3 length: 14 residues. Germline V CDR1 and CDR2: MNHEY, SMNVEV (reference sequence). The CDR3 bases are TGTGCCAGCAGGACAGGGGGTGGAAACACTGAAGCTTTCTTT. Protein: CASRTGGGNTEAFF.

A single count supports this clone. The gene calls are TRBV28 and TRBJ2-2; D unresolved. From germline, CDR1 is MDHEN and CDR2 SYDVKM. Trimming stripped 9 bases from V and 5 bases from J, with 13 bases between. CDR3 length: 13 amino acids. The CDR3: CASIRPKTGELFF. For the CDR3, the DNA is TGTGCCAGTATCAGGCCCAAGACCGGGGAGCTGTTTTTT. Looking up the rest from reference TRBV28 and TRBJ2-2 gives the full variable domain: DVKVTQSSRYLVKRTGEKVFLECVQDMDHENMFWYRQDPGLGLRLIYFSYDVKMKEKGDIPEGYSVSREKKERFSLILESASTNQTSMYLCASIRPKTGELFFGEGSRLTVL.

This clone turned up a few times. The CDR3 is CAISEAKNYGYTF. Here the CDR3 DNA reads TGTGCCATCAGTGAGGCGAAAAACTATGGCTACACCTTC. The V call is TRBV10-3, the J call TRBJ1-2; D is ambiguous. The germline gives CDR1 ENHRY, CDR2 SYGVKD. This CDR3 has 13 residues. V was trimmed by 2 bases and J by 2 bases, leaving 6 bases between them.

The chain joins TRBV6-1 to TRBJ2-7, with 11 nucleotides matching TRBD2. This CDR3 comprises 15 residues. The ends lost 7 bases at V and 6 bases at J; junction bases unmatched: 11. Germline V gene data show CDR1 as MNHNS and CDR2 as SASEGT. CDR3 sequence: CASISHSGRGSEQYF. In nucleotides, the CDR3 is TGTGCCAGCATTTCCCATAGCGGGAGGGGGTCCGAGCAGTACTTC.

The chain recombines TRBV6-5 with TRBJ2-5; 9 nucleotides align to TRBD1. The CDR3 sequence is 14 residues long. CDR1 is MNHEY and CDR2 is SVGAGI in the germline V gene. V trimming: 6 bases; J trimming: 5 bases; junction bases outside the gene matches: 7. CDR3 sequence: CASRPLDRGETQYF. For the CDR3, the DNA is TGTGCCAGCAGACCCTTAGACAGGGGGGAGACCCAGTACTTC.

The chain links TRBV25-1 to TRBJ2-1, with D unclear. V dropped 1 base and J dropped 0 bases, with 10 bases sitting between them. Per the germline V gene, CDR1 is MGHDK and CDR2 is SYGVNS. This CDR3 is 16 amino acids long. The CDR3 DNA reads TGTGCCAGCAGTGAATGGGCCACCGACTCCTACAATGAGCAGTTCTTC. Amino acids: CASSEWATDSYNEQFF.

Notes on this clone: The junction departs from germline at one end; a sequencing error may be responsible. CDR3 sequence reads: CASSIAPYEQYF. The CDR3 region has the DNA TGTGCCAGCAGCATAGCCCCTTACGAGCAGTACTTC. The genes are TRBV7-9 and TRBJ2-7; D gene uncertain. CDR3 length equals 12 residues. Per the germline V gene, CDR1 is SEHNR and CDR2 is FQNEAQ (reference sequence).

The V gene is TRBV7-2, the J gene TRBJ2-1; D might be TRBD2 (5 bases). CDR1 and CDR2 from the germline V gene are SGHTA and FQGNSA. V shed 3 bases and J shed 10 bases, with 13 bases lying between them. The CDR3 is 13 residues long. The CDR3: CASSFFEGSEQFF. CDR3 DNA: TGTGCCAGCAGCTTCTTCGAGGGATCCGAGCAGTTCTTC. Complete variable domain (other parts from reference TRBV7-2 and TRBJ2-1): GAGVSQSPSNKVTEKGKDVELRCDPISGHTALYWYRQSLGQGLEFLIYFQGNSAPDKSGLPSDRFSAERTGGSVSTLTIQRTQQEDSAVYLCASSFFEGSEQFFGPGTRLTVL.

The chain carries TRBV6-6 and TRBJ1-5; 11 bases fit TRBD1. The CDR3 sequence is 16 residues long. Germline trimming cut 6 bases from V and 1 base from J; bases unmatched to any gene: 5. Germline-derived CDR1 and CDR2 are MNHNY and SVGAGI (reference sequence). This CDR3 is CASSRDRGGSNQPQHF. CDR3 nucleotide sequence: TGTGCCAGCAGCAGGGACAGGGGGGGAAGCAATCAGCCCCAGCATTTT.

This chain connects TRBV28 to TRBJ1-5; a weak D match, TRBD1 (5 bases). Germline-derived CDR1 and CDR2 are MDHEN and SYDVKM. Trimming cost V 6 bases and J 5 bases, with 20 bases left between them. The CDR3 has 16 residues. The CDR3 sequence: CASRPWFDRLDQPQHF. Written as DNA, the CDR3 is TGTGCCAGCAGGCCCTGGTTCGACAGATTGGATCAGCCCCAGCATTTT.

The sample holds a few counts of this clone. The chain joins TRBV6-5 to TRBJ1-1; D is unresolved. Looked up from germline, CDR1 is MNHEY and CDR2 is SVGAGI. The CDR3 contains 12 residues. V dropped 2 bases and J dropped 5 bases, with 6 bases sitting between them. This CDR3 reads CASSYGETEAFF. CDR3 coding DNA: TGTGCCAGCAGTTACGGGGAGACTGAAGCTTTCTTT.

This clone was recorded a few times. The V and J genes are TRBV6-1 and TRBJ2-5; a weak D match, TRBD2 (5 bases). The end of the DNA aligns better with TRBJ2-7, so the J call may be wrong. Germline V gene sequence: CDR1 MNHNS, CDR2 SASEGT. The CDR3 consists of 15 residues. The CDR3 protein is CASSPSPIPYYEQYF. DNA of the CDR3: TGTGCCAGCAGTCCTAGCCCCATCCCGTATTACGAGCAGTACTTC.

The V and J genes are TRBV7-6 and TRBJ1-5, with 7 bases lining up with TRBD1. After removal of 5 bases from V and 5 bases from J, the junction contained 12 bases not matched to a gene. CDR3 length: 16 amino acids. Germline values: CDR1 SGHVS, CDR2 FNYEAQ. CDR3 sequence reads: CASSAQANRGDQPQHF. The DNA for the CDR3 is TGTGCCAGCAGCGCCCAGGCTAACAGGGGCGATCAGCCCCAGCATTTT.

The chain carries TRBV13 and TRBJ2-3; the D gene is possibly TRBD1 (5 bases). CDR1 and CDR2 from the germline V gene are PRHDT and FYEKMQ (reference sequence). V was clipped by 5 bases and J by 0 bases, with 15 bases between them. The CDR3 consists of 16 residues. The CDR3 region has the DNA TGTGCCAGCAGCCCAGCCAGGGCAAGCAGCACAGATACGCAGTATTTT. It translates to CASSPARASSTDTQYF.

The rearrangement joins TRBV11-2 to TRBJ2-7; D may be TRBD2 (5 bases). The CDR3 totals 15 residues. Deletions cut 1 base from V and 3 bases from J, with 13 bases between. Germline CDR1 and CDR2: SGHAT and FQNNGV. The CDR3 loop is CASSLVVGENYEQYF. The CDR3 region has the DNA TGTGCCAGCAGCTTAGTAGTGGGAGAGAACTACGAGCAGTACTTC.

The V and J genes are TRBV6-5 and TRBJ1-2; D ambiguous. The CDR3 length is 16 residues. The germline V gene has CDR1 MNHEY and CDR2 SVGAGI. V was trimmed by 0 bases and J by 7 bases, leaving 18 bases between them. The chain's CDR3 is CASSYSAATTASGYTF. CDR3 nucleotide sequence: TGTGCCAGCAGTTACTCGGCGGCGACCACGGCCAGTGGCTACACCTTC.

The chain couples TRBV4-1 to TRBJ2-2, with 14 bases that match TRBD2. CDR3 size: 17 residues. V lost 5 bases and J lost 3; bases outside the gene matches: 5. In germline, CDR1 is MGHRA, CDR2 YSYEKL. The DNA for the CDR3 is TGCGCCAGCAGCACCCAGGGACTAGCGGGAGACACCGGGGAGCTGTTTTTT. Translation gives CASSTQGLAGDTGELFF.

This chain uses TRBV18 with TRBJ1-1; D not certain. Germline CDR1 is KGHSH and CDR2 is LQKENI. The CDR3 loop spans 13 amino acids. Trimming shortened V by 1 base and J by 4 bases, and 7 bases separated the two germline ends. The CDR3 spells CASSPLEATEAFF. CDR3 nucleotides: TGTGCCAGCTCACCACTCGAGGCCACTGAAGCTTTCTTT.

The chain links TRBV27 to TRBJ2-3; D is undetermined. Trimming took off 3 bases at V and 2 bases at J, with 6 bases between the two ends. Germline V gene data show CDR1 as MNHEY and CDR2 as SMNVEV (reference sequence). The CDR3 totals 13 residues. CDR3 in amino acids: CASSLSSTDTQYF. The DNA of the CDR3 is TGTGCCAGCAGTTTGTCCTCCACAGATACGCAGTATTTT.

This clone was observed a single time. The CDR3 bases are TGTGCCAGTAGCAGGACAGAAGTGTTCGCGAACACCGGGGAGCTGTTTTTT. This codes for CASSRTEVFANTGELFF. V and J are TRBV19 and TRBJ2-2; maybe TRBD1 (6 bases). The V and J ends lost 6 bases and 0 bases respectively, with 17 bases between them. The CDR3 has 17 residues. The germline V gene has CDR1 LNHDA and CDR2 SQIVND (reference sequence).

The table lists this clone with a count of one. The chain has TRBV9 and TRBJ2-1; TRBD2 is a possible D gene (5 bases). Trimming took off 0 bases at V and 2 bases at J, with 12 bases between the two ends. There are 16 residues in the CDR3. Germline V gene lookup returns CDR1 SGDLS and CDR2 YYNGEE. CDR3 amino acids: CASSVGERRTYNEQFF. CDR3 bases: TGTGCCAGCAGCGTAGGGGAGCGGAGGACCTACAATGAGCAGTTCTTC. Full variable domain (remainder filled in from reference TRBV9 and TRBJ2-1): DSGVTQTPKHLITATGQRVTLRCSPRSGDLSVYWYQQSLDQGLQFLIQYYNGEERAKGNILERFSAQQFPDLHSELNLSSLELGDSALYFCASSVGERRTYNEQFFGPGTRLTVL.

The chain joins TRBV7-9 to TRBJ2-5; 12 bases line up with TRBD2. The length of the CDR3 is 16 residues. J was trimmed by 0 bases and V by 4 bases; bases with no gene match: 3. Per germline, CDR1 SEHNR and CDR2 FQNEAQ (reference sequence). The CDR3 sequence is CASSYWTSGNQETQYF. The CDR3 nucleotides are TGTGCCAGCAGCTACTGGACTAGCGGGAACCAAGAGACCCAGTACTTC.

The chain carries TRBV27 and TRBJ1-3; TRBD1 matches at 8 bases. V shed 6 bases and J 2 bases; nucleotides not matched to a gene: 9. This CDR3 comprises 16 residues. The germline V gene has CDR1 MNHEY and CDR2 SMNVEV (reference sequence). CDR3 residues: CASRARGQGAGNTIYF. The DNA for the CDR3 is TGTGCCAGCAGGGCCAGAGGACAGGGAGCTGGAAACACCATATATTTT.

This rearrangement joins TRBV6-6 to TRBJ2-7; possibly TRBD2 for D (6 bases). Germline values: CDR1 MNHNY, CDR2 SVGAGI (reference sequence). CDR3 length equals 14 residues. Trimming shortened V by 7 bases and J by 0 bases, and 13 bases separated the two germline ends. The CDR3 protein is CASIDWTTSYEQYF. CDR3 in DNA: TGTGCCAGCATCGACTGGACTACCTCCTACGAGCAGTACTTC.

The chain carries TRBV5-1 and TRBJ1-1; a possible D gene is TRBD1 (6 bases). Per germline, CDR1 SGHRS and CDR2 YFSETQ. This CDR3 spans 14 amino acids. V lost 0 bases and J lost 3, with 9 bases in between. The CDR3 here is CASSLDSGDTEAFF. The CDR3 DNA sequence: TGCGCCAGCAGCTTGGACTCAGGGGACACTGAAGCTTTCTTT.

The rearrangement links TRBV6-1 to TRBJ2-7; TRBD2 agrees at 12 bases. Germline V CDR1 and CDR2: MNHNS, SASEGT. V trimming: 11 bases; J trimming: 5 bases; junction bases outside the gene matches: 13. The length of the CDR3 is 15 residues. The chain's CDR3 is CAVLLRLAGANEQYF. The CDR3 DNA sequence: TGTGCCGTATTATTGAGACTAGCGGGAGCCAACGAGCAGTACTTC.

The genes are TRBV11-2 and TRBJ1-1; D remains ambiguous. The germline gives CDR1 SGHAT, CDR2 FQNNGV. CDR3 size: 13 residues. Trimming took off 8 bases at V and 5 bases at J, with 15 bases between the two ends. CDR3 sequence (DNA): TGTGCCAGCTCCTCCCAAGGAGGGACTGAAGCTTTCTTT. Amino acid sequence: CASSSQGGTEAFF.

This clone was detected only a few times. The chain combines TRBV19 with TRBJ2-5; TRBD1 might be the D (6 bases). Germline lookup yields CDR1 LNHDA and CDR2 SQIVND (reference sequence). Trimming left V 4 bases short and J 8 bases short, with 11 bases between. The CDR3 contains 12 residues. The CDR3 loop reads CASSSQGYTQYF. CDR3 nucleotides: TGTGCCAGTAGTAGCCAGGGGTATACCCAGTACTTC.